The entry below describes one TCR beta chain. Its antigen is not identified. This clone may be a read error of a much larger clone one base away. The data stem from a study of blood T cells in healthy people across ages. Study findings and constraints: Lack of knowledge of donor CMV status possibly confounded expanded clonotype changes.

Staff drew approximately 9.1 milliliters of peripheral blood from each donor. The CDR3 length is 15 residues. The V gene's germline CDR1 is SEHNR and CDR2 FQNEAQ (reference sequence). Through a sample-barcoded 5' primer and a J-beta primer mix, a second PCR was run for about 6 to 11 cycles. TCRdb ran MiXCR on the 5' RACE reads and lists one entry per CDR3 protein. The table has hundreds of thousands of distinct CDR3 sequences, around 26% seen once. This receptor was obtained from a woman older than 75 in good health. This chain connects TRBV7-9 to TRBJ2-5; tentatively, D is TRBD1 or TRBD2 (5 bases each). Sequenced: blood. DNA for the CDR3: TGTGCCAGCAGCTTAAGAGGGGCGAAGGGAGAGACCCGGTACTTC. Translation gives CASSLRGAKGETRYF.